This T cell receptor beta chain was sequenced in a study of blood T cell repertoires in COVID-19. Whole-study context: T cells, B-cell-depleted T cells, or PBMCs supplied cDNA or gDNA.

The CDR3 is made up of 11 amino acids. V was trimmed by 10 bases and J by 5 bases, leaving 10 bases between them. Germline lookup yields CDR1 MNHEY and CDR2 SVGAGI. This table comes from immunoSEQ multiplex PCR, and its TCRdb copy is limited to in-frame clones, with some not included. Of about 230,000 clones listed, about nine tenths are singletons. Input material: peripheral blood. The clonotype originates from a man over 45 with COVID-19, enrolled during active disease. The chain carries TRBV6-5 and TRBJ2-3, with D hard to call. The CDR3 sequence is CATAVRDTQYF. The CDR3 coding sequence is TGTGCCACCGCGGTCAGAGATACGCAGTATTTT.